This TCR beta chain was identified during a study of shared T cell receptors in the human thymus. Germline assignment: CDR1 MGHRA and CDR2 YSYEKL. V lost 1 base to trimming and J lost 8 bases; unmatched junction nucleotides: 7. The CDR3 consists of 14 residues. The assay was immunoSEQ multiplex PCR, and TCRdb's table has in-frame clones only and misses some. The sample holds more than 550,000 clones, 87% seen once. This sample also appeared in a second study, on human thymus T cells. That paper notes: Resections from corrective heart surgery supplied the thymus tissue.

The source of this sequence is a boy younger than two with a congenital heart defect. Sequenced sample: thymocytes. V and J are TRBV4-1 and TRBJ1-1, with 7 bases lining up with TRBD1. This CDR3 reads CASSQARDSSEAFF. CDR3 DNA: TGCGCCAGCAGCCAAGCCCGGGACAGTTCCGAAGCTTTCTTT.